This TCR beta chain came from a study of blood T cell repertoires in COVID-19. Study at large: The samples span acute and convalescent COVID-19 from the United States, Italy and Spain. Sources were T cells, B-cell-depleted T cells, or PBMCs; the material itself was cDNA or gDNA.

As originally analysed: Amplification with reference gene primers provided the estimates of nucleated cell counts. Profiling relied on immunoSEQ multiplex PCR, and the TCRdb table lists in-frame clones only, not all of them. V and J calls and clone size come straight from that table; D and trimming were deduced from the DNA. The sample holds some 150,000 clones, 88% seen once. Trimming took off 0 bases at V and 0 bases at J, with 8 bases between the two ends. This CDR3 is built from 15 residues. Germline V gene sequence: CDR1 LGHNA, CDR2 YNFKEQ. What was sequenced was peripheral blood. The clonotype originates from a woman in her fifties or sixties with acute or convalescent COVID-19. The gene calls are TRBV4-2 and TRBJ1-2; D possibly corresponds to TRBD1 (5 bases). The CDR3 sequence is CASSQETGANYGYTF. The CDR3 DNA is TGTGCCAGCAGCCAAGAAACAGGAGCTAACTATGGCTACACCTTC.